The present TCR beta chain was sequenced within a study of long-term antiretroviral therapy in people with HIV. Every participant gave one or more pre-ART and two or more post-ART PBMC samples. Germline CDR1 is GTSNPN and CDR2 is SVGIG (reference sequence). This CDR3 has 11 amino acids. The germline V and J ends were trimmed by 3 bases and 4 bases, with 4 bases remaining between them. Sequencing relied on immunoSEQ assay v3.0, run at survey level. It was about 35,000-50,000 T-cell genomes per sample that sequencing targeted. The repertoire was sequenced with immunoSEQ multiplex PCR; TCRdb's copy has only in-frame clones and lacks some. The sample includes around 33,000 clones, 83% of them seen just once. Study results and caveats: Repertoires in HIV (unlike those of controls) had narrower CDR3 length ranges.

In the case of this clone: Its antigen is not known.

V usage is TRBV30 and J usage is TRBJ2-1; D unclear. The specimen comprised unsorted PBMCs, sampled 0.4 years before starting antiretroviral therapy. This receptor was taken from a man aged 18 to 30 with HIV. The CDR3 region has the DNA TGTGCCTGGAGCGGGTACAATGAGCAGTTCTTC. This translates into CAWSGYNEQFF. The full variable domain, in which reference TRBV30 and TRBJ2-1 provide the parts outside the CDR3, is SQTIHQWPATLVQPVGSPLSLECTVEGTSNPNLYWYRQAAGRGLQLLFYSVGIGQISSEVPQNLSASRPQDRQFILSSKKLLLSDSGFYLCAWSGYNEQFFGPGTRLTVL.